This T cell receptor beta chain was profiled in a study of blood T cell repertoires in COVID-19. At the level of the study: The United States, Italy and Spain were the sources of the acute and convalescent COVID-19 samples.

This clone was observed a single time. The trim removed 4 bases at V and 3 bases at J, leaving 11 bases unmatched. In germline, CDR1 is SQVTM, CDR2 ANQGSEA. The CDR3 sequence is 15 residues long. Authors' data handling: Amplification from reference gene primers served as the basis for estimated nucleated cell counts. Using immunoSEQ multiplex PCR, the repertoire was profiled, and TCRdb retains in-frame clones only, with some absent. V and J calls and clone size are copied from that table; D and trimming were computed from the DNA. The sample includes around 250,000 clones, over 75% seen only once; the top ten take about 14%. Those who participated ranged in age from roughly 18 to 89 years and resided in about two dozen US areas. Donors in Cohort 3 counted as recovered after two negative PCRs, clearance, or symptom resolution.

The V gene is TRBV29-1, the J gene TRBJ2-7, with 8 bases fitting TRBD2. This clonotype was obtained from a man aged 18-30 years who had recovered from COVID-19. Sequenced sample: PBMCs or T cells enriched from blood (not recorded which). The CDR3 region has the DNA TGCAGCGTTGCAGGACTAGCCGATTCAAGCTACGAGCAGTACTTC. Its protein product is CSVAGLADSSYEQYF.